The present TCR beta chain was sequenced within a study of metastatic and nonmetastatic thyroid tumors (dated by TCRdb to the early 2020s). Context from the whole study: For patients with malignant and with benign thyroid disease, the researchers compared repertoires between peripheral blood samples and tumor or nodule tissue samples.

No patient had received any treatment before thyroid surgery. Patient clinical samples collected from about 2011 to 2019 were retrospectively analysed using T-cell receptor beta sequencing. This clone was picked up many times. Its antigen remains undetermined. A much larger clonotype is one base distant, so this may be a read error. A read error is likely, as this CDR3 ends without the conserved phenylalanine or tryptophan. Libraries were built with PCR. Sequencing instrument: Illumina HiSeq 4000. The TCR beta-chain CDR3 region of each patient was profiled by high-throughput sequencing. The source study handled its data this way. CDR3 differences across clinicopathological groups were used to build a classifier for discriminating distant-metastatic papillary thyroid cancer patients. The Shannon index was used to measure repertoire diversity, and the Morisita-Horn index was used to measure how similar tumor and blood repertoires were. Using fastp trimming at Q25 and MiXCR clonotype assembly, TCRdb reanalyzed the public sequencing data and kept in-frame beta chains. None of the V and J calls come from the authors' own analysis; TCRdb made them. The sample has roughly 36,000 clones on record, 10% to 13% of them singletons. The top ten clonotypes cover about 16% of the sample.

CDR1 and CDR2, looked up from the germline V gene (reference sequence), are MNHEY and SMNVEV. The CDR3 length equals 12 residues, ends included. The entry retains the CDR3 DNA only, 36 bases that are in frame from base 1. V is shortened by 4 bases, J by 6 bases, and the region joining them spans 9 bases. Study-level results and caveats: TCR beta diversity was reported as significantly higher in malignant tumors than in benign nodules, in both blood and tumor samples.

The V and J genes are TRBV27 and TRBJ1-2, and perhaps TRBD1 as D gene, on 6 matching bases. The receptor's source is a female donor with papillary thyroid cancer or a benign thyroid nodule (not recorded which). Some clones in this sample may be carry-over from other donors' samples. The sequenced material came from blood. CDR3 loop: CASSSGQHGYTL. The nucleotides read TGTGCCAGCAGTTCCGGACAGCATGGCTACACCCTC.